This record looks at one TCR beta chain sequence and its context. It has no known antigen specificity. This record belongs to a study of monozygotic twins with inflammatory bowel disease (dated by TCRdb to the late 2010s). Some background on the complete study: A total of around 30 monozygotic twin pairs were included in the full study, comprising nine German pairs (four IBD-concordant, five IBD-discordant) and 19 IBD-discordant Danish pairs. Each individual had, on average, about 151 000 unique TCRalpha sequences and 181 000 unique TCRbeta sequences available for analysis. Disease-associated traits were sought mainly through comparisons between IBD patients and their genetically identical healthy co-twins within discordant pairs. Overall results and qualifications from the work: Repertoire similarity did not differ between concordant and discordant twins, which could be due to limited statistical power. The results gave no support for a single strong signal or clonotype linked to IBD. Differing immunosuppressive treatments among patients may have added background noise and inter-individual variability to the repertoires. The analysis was unable to tell different T cell subtypes apart. TCRbeta repertoire diversity, by inverse Simpson index, was decreased in IBD patients compared with their healthy co-twins. IBD patients shared fewer clonotypes with other individuals than healthy twins did, most markedly in patients showing signs of disease activity.

The protocol used for the library was 5' RACE. The input for every TCR library was 3,500 to 4,500 ng of total RNA. For each sample, cDNA synthesis was carried out in eight separate reactions using SMARTScribe reverse transcriptase. During cDNA synthesis, template switching introduced unique molecular identifiers that contained a 6-nucleotide sample barcode. Amplification of TCRalpha and TCRbeta cDNA involved two nested PCRs of approximately 16 and 10 cycles, and each PCR was followed by bead purification. Before amplification, the cDNA was treated with uracil DNA-glycosylase and purified using the QIAquick PCR purification kit. The second PCR added Illumina TruSeq-compatible adapters along with sample-specific barcodes. TapeStation and Qubit were used to check library quality and concentration, and 5 ng of each library was pooled. Sequencing of pooled libraries was carried out on an Illumina HiSeq2500 single-index Rapid Run using 2 x 100 bp reads and custom sequencing primers. Per the source publication's procedure: MiGEC version 1.2.6 was used for UMI-based consensus assembly to correct PCR and sequencing errors. V(D)J alignment, clonotype assembly and CDR3 extraction were performed with MiXCR version 2.1.1. Gene usage, clonotype sharing and MAIT/NKT TCR abundance were normalised by analysing the top 1000, 10 000 and 20 000 clonotypes per sample. After downsampling to 27 000 UMIs, diversity was calculated as the inverse Simpson index using the vegan R package. Paired Mann-Whitney U tests on discordant twin pairs were used, with Benjamini-Hochberg multiple-testing correction. Following TCRdb reprocessing, every CDR3 protein sequence forms one entry, and DNA is not provided. The V and J calls come from TCRdb's annotation, not from the publication. The sample's table lists a count of around 410,000 distinct CDR3 sequences. The top ten constitute roughly 2.5% of the sample.

An approximately 2.5 ml peripheral blood sample was drawn into PAXgene tubes per donor and stored at -80°C. Total RNA was isolated from whole blood with the PAXgene blood miRNA kit on an automated QIAcube, without T cell sorting. Peripheral blood from monozygotic twin pairs concordant or discordant for inflammatory bowel disease was subjected to deep TCRalpha and TCRbeta repertoire profiling with unique molecular barcoding. For every twin pair, smoking habits were documented, and each individual was categorised as a current, former or never smoker. From its cysteine to its phenylalanine, the CDR3 spans 15 amino acids. The protein alone is recorded here.

The receptor was derived from a human donor with ulcerative colitis or Crohn's disease, or a healthy co-twin of an affected twin (not recorded which). The sample taken for sequencing was blood. The chain links TRBV12-3 or TRBV12-4 with TRBJ2-7; TCRdb proposes TRBD1, but this gene call is untestable without DNA. CDR3 reads: CASSRGGLTFYEQYF.